This TCR beta chain was observed in a study of cytotoxic CD8 clonotypes in ibrutinib-treated CLL. Comment on this clone: What it binds is not known.

Deletions cut 10 bases from V and 2 bases from J, with 21 bases between. This CDR3 is built from 16 residues. Germline CDR1 reads MDHEN; CDR2 reads SYDVKM. Broader study findings: With treatment, public clonotypes, which were uncommon, either contracted or remained stable. Clonality was elevated at ibrutinib response and had returned toward baseline at progression.

Produced via immunoSEQ multiplex PCR; TCRdb's table is partial and in-frame only. The sample has 100,000 to 150,000 clones, over 75% seen once. The rearrangement links TRBV28 to TRBJ2-4; tentative D call: TRBD2 (7 bases). This TCR was sampled from a human donor with chronic lymphocytic leukemia. The input for sequencing was PBMCs, taken after 24 months of ibrutinib treatment. The CDR3 DNA is TGTGCCACCCTGACTGGGGGGGCCACCTCCAAAAACATTCAGTACTTC. This encodes CATLTGGATSKNIQYF. The whole variable domain, remainder taken from reference TRBV28 and TRBJ2-4, is DVKVTQSSRYLVKRTGEKVFLECVQDMDHENMFWYRQDPGLGLRLIYFSYDVKMKEKGDIPEGYSVSREKKERFSLILESASTNQTSMYLCATLTGGATSKNIQYFGAGTRLSVL.